The clone carrying this T cell receptor beta chain has ten or more counts. This record belongs to a study of early T cells in non-severe SARS-CoV-2 infection. Study as a whole: Chains stayed unpaired after sequencing of bulk RNA from unsorted whole blood.

The length of the CDR3 is 13 residues. Germline CDR1 is DFQATT and CDR2 is SNEGSKA (reference sequence). V lost 6 bases and J lost 7; bases outside the gene matches: 9. TCRdb re-derived calls from the 5' RACE reads in MiXCR, one entry per CDR3 protein. In the table there are fewer than 50,000 distinct CDR3 sequences, more than 6.5% of which are singletons. The chain uses TRBV20-1 and TRBJ1-2; 9 bases are a match to TRBD1. The TCR was taken from an adult who was a healthcare worker with PCR-confirmed SARS-CoV-2 infection or an uninfected control (not recorded which). The sequencing sample was made of whole blood. The CDR3 nucleotides are TGCAGTGCACTGACAGGGGGTCTGGGTGGCTACACCTTC. Amino acids: CSALTGGLGGYTF.